Below, 18 T cell receptor beta chains from the same sample are listed, as sequenced in a study of OX40 agonist ivuxolimab in advanced cancers. Using immunoSEQ multiplex PCR, the repertoire was profiled, and TCRdb retains in-frame clones only, with some absent. This repertoire shows about 77,000 clones, around 83% found once; its top ten account for approximately 0.8%. The starting material was CD4+ or CD8+ T cells sorted from blood, obtained in a trial of the OX40 agonist ivuxolimab. The origin of the receptors is an adult with an advanced solid tumor such as melanoma, head and neck, liver or kidney cancer.

The CDR3 region has the DNA TGTGCCAGCAGCAAACGACAGGGGACAGATACGCAGTATTTT. Amino acids: CASSKRQGTDTQYF. This chain joins TRBV7-2 and TRBJ2-3; 8 nucleotides line up with TRBD1. The germline V gene has CDR1 SGHTA and CDR2 FQGNSA. The V segment lost 5 bases and the J segment 3 bases; nucleotides outside the gene matches: 4. This CDR3 is built from 14 residues.

V usage is TRBV4-1 and J usage is TRBJ2-1; the match to TRBD2 covers 13 bases. The V and J ends lost 0 bases and 5 bases, in that order; junction bases with no gene match: 13. In germline, CDR1 is MGHRA, CDR2 YSYEKL. The CDR3 consists of 20 residues. The CDR3 DNA reads TGCGCCAGCAGCCAAGATCCACTAGCGGGAGGGCCCCCGCGGGACAATGAGCAGTTCTTC. Translating gives CASSQDPLAGGPPRDNEQFF.

This clone was observed a handful of times. V gene TRBV2 combines with J gene TRBJ1-3; 7 nucleotides match TRBD1. Germline V gives CDR1 SNHLY, CDR2 FYNNEI. The junction had 7 bases not matched to a gene; V was cut back by 6 bases and J by 2 bases. The length of the CDR3 is 15 residues. The CDR3 sequence is CASSDLGTAGNTIYF. The CDR3 bases are TGTGCCAGCAGCGACCTCGGGACAGCTGGAAACACCATATATTTT.

The V and J genes are TRBV18 and TRBJ2-2; the D is unclear. The V end lost 5 bases, the J end lost 1 base, and 11 bases lay between the germline ends. This CDR3 comprises 15 residues. The germline CDR1 and CDR2 sequences are KGHSH and LQKENI. The CDR3 protein is CASSANRQNTGELFF. The CDR3 DNA is TGTGCCAGCTCAGCAAACAGACAGAACACCGGGGAGCTGTTTTTT.

The V and J genes are TRBV20-1 and TRBJ2-5; no definite D call. V was clipped by 3 bases and J by 2 bases, with 4 bases between them. Germline V gene lookup returns CDR1 DFQATT and CDR2 SNEGSKA (reference sequence). The CDR3 totals 11 residues. CDR3 nucleotides: TGCAGTGCTAGGGTACAAGAGACCCAGTACTTC. Amino acids: CSARVQETQYF.

This sequence joins TRBV19 and TRBJ1-6; 7 bases are shared with TRBD1. Germline lookup yields CDR1 LNHDA and CDR2 SQIVND (reference sequence). Unmatched junction bases numbered 8, after V lost 5 bases and J lost 7 bases. There are 15 residues in the CDR3. CDR3 nucleotide sequence: TGTGCCAGTAGTGCTTCGGGACAGCTAAATTCACCCCTCCACTTT. Amino acid sequence: CASSASGQLNSPLHF.

This chain connects TRBV5-1 to TRBJ1-5, with D possibly matching TRBD1 (6 bases). Deletions cut 1 base from V and 5 bases from J, with 13 bases between. Germline CDR1 reads SGHRS; CDR2 reads YFSETQ. The CDR3 has 15 residues. CDR3: CASSLSGDLYQPQHF. The CDR3 DNA follows: TGCGCCAGCAGCTTGTCAGGGGACCTTTATCAGCCCCAGCATTTT.

The genes are TRBV5-1 and TRBJ1-1; weak D call: TRBD1 (6 bases). This CDR3 region has 15 residues. The V and J ends lost 2 bases and 1 base respectively, with 12 bases between them. The germline V gene has CDR1 SGHRS and CDR2 YFSETQ. The CDR3 DNA reads TGCGCCAGCAGCTTTAGGGGGTTTTCGAACACTGAAGCTTTCTTT. It codes for CASSFRGFSNTEAFF.

This clone was seen a single time. The chain links TRBV19 to TRBJ1-1; no clear D gene. Germline V gene data show CDR1 as LNHDA and CDR2 as SQIVND (reference sequence). This CDR3 is 14 amino acids long. Between the trimmed V and J ends, which lost 7 bases and 1 base, there was a span of 13 bases. CDR3: CASKAGRGNTEAFF. The CDR3 nucleotides read TGTGCCAGTAAAGCCGGTCGAGGGAACACTGAAGCTTTCTTT.

CDR3 amino acids: CAWSVGGGGYTF. CDR3 nucleotides: TGTGCCTGGAGTGTGGGCGGAGGCGGCTACACCTTC. The V gene is TRBV30, the J gene TRBJ1-2; D call uncertain. V lost 0 bases and J 8 bases, leaving 10 bases between the germline ends. Germline lookup yields CDR1 GTSNPN and CDR2 SVGIG (reference sequence). The CDR3 sequence is 12 residues long.

The genes are TRBV5-6 and TRBJ2-3; a weak D match, TRBD2 (5 bases). CDR1 SGHDT and CDR2 YYEEEE come from the germline V gene. V lost 5 bases, J lost 0 bases, and 16 bases lay in between. CDR3 length equals 16 residues. The CDR3 DNA reads as TGTGCCAGCAGTTATTTGCGTACTAGGAGCACAGATACGCAGTATTTT. Its translation: CASSYLRTRSTDTQYF.

The chain recombines TRBV11-3 with TRBJ2-2, with TRBD2 as a possible D gene (5 bases). The germline V and J ends were trimmed by 5 bases and 3 bases, with 16 bases remaining between them. Germline V gene sequence: CDR1 SGHNT, CDR2 YENEEA. The CDR3 extends over 16 amino acids. The CDR3 region has the DNA TGTGCCAGCAGCGCCCGGGGTTATCGTGACACCGGGGAGCTGTTTTTT. Translated: CASSARGYRDTGELFF.

The chain recombines TRBV25-1 with TRBJ2-3; possibly TRBD2 for D (5 bases). The length of the CDR3 is 14 residues. The V gene lost 3 bases and the J gene lost 5 bases, with 12 bases spanning the gap. The germline V gene encodes CDR1 MGHDK and CDR2 SYGVNS. CDR3 protein: CASSEFSARDTQYF. The CDR3 DNA sequence: TGTGCCAGCAGTGAGTTTAGCGCCAGAGATACGCAGTATTTT.

The chain combines TRBV6-6 with TRBJ2-2; D not certain. The CDR3 totals 12 residues. The V gene's germline CDR1 is MNHNY and CDR2 SVGAGI (reference sequence). Between the trimmed V and J ends, which lost 4 bases and 2 bases, there was a span of 2 bases. The CDR3 protein is CASSFNTGELFF. Here the CDR3 DNA reads TGTGCCAGCAGTTTCAACACCGGGGAGCTGTTTTTT.

This clone was recorded only once. The genes are TRBV7-2 and TRBJ1-1, with TRBD1 matching over 10 bases. CDR3 length equals 17 residues. Trimming removed 5 bases from V and 0 bases from J; junction bases left unmatched: 9. Per germline, CDR1 SGHTA and CDR2 FQGNSA. CDR3 nucleotides: TGTGCCAGCAGCCGGACAGGGGGGATGGCGCTGAACACTGAAGCTTTCTTT. Amino acid sequence: CASSRTGGMALNTEAFF.

This clone was recorded once. The J gene is TRBJ2-1, the V gene TRBV6-5; 7 nucleotides line up with TRBD2. The V segment lost 0 bases and the J segment 8 bases; nucleotides outside the gene matches: 7. Germline-derived CDR1 and CDR2 are MNHEY and SVGAGI. The CDR3 sequence is 15 residues long. The CDR3 loop reads CASSYSGTTGDEQFF. The CDR3 DNA reads TGTGCCAGCAGTTACTCCGGGACTACGGGCGATGAGCAGTTCTTC.

The chain employs TRBV6-5 and TRBJ2-7, with 7 bases matching TRBD1. Per germline, CDR1 MNHEY and CDR2 SVGAGI. V lost 6 bases to trimming and J lost 6 bases; unmatched junction nucleotides: 11. The CDR3 contains 14 residues. CDR3 in amino acids: CASRPGTAEREQYF. In nucleotides, the CDR3 is TGTGCCAGCAGGCCCGGGACAGCGGAGCGCGAGCAGTACTTC.

The chain has TRBV27 and TRBJ2-7; D not resolved. The length of the CDR3 is 13 residues. Looked up from germline, CDR1 is MNHEY and CDR2 is SMNVEV (reference sequence). Trimming cost V 3 bases and J 7 bases, with 13 bases left between them. In DNA form, the CDR3 reads TGTGCCAGCAGTTTGGTCCCTATAGGGGAGCAGTACTTC. It specifies CASSLVPIGEQYF.